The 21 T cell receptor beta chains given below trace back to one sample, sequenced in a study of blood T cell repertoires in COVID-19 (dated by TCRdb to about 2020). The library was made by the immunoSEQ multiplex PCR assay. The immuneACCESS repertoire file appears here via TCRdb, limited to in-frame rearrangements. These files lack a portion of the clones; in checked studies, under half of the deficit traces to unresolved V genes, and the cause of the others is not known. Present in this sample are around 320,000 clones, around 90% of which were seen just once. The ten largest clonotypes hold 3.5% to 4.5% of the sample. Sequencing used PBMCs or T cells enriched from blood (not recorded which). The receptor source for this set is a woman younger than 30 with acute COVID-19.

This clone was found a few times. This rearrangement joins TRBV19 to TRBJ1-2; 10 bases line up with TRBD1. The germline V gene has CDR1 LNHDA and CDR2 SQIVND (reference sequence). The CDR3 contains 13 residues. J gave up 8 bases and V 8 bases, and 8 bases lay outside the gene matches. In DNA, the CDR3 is TGTGCCAGTCGCGACAGGGGGCCATTGGGCTACACCTTC. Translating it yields CASRDRGPLGYTF. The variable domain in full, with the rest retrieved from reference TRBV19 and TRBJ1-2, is DGGITQSPKYLFRKEGQNVTLSCEQNLNHDAMYWYRQDPGQGLRLIYYSQIVNDFQKGDIAEGYSVSREKKESFPLTVTSAQKNPTAFYLCASRDRGPLGYTFGSGTRLTVV.

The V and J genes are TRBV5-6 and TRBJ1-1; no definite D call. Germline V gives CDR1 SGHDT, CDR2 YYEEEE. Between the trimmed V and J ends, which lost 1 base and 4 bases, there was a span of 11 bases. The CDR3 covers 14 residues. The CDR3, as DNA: TGTGCCAGCAGCTTGAGCCCATCTGGCACTGAAGCTTTCTTT. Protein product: CASSLSPSGTEAFF.

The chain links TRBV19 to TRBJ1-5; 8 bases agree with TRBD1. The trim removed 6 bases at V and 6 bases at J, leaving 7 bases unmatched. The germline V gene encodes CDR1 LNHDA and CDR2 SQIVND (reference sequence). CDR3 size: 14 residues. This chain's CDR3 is CASREDRAFQPQHF. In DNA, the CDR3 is TGTGCCAGTAGAGAGGACAGGGCGTTTCAGCCCCAGCATTTT. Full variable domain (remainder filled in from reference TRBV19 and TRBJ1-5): DGGITQSPKYLFRKEGQNVTLSCEQNLNHDAMYWYRQDPGQGLRLIYYSQIVNDFQKGDIAEGYSVSREKKESFPLTVTSAQKNPTAFYLCASREDRAFQPQHFGDGTRLSIL.

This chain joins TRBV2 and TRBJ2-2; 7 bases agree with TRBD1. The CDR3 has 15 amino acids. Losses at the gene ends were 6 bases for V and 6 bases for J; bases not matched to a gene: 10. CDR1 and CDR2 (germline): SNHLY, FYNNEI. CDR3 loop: CASSENVGGPGELFF. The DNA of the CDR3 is TGTGCCAGCAGCGAGAACGTAGGGGGCCCCGGGGAGCTGTTTTTT.

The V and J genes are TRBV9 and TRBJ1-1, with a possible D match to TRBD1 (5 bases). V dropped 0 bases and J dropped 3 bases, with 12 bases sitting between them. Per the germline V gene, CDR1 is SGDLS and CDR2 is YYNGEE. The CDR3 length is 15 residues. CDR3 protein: CASSVDGAGDTEAFF. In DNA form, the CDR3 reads TGTGCCAGCAGCGTAGACGGGGCGGGGGACACTGAAGCTTTCTTT.

CDR3 loop: CASIMSAEAFF. The DNA for the CDR3 is TGTGCCAGCATTATGAGCGCTGAAGCTTTCTTT. The chain combines TRBV12-3 or TRBV12-4 with TRBJ1-1; unclear D gene. This CDR3 contains 11 residues. V was trimmed by 7 bases and J by 6 bases, leaving 9 bases between them.

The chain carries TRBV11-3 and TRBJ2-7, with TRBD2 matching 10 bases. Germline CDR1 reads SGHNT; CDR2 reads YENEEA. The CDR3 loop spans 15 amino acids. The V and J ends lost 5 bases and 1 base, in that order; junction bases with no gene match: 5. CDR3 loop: CASSMGLASSYEQYF. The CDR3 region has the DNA TGTGCCAGCAGCATGGGACTAGCGTCATCCTACGAGCAGTACTTC.

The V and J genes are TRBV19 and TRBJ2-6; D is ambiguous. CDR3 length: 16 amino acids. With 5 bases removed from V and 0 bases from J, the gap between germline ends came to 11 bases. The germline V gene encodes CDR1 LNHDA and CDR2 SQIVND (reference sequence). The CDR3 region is CASSPTVSSGANVLTF. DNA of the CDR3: TGTGCCAGTAGTCCTACAGTGAGCTCTGGGGCCAACGTCCTGACTTTC.

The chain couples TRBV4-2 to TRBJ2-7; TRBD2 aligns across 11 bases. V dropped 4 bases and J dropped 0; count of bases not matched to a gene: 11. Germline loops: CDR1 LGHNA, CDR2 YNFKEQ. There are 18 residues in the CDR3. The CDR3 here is CASSPVSVGTSGSYEQYF. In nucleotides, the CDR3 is TGTGCCAGCAGCCCTGTCAGCGTCGGGACTAGCGGCTCCTACGAGCAGTACTTC.

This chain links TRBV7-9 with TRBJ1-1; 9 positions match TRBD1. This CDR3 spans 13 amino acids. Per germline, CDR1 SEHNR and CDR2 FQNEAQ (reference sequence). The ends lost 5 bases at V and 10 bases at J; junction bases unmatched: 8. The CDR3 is CASSPGQGPLAFF. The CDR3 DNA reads TGTGCCAGCAGCCCGGGACAGGGCCCCTTAGCTTTCTTT.

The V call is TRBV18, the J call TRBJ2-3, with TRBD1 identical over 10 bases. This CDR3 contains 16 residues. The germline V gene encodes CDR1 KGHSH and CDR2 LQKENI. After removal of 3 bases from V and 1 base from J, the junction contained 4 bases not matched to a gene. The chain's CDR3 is CASSPRTGGRTDTQYF. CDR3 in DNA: TGTGCCAGCTCACCCAGGACAGGGGGACGCACAGATACGCAGTATTTT.

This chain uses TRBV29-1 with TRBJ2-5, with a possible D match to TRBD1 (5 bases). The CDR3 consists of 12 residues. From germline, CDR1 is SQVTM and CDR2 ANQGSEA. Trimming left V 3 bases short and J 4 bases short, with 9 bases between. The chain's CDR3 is CSVDRRGETQYF. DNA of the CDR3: TGCAGCGTTGACCGTAGGGGAGAGACCCAGTACTTC.

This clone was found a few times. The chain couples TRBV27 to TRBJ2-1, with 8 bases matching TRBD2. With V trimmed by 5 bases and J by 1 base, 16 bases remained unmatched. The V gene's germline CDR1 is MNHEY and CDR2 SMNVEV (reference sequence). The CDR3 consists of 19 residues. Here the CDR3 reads CASSRPFAGGYESYNEQFF. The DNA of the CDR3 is TGTGCCAGCAGTCGTCCTTTCGCGGGAGGATACGAATCCTACAATGAGCAGTTCTTC.

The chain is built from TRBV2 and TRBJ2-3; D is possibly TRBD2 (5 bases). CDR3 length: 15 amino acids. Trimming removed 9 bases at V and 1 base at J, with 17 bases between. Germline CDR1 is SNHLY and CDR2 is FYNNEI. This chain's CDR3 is CASMVSGLRTDTQYF. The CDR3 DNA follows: TGTGCCAGTATGGTTTCAGGACTCCGCACAGATACGCAGTATTTT.

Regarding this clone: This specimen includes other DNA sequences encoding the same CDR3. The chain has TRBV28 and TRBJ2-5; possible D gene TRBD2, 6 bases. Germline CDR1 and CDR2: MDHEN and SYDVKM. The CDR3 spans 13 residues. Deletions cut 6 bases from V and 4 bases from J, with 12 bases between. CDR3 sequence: CASSISGRETQYF. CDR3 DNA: TGTGCCAGCAGCATAAGCGGGCGAGAGACCCAGTACTTC.

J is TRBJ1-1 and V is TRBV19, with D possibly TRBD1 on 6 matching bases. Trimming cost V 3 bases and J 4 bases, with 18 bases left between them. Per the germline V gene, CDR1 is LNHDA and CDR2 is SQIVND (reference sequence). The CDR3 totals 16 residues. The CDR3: CASSIYPAGVRTEAFF. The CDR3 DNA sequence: TGTGCCAGTAGTATCTATCCCGCAGGGGTCCGCACTGAAGCTTTCTTT.

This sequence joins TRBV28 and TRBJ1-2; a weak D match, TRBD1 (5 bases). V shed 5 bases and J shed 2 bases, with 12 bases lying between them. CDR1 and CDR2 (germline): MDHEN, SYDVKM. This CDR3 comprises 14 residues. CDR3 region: CASSIRQRNYGYTF. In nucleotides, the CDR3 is TGTGCCAGCAGTATCCGACAGAGAAACTATGGCTACACCTTC.

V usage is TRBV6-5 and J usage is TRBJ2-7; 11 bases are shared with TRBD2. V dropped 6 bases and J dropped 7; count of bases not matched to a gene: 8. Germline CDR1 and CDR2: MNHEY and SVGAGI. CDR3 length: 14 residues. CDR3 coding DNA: TGTGCCAGCAGGGCAACTAGCGGGAGTACGGAGCAGTACTTC. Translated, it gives CASRATSGSTEQYF.

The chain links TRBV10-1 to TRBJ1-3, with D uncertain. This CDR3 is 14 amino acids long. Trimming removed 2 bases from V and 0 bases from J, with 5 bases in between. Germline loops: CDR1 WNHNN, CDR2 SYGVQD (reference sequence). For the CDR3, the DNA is TGCGCCAGCAGTGAGAACAGCTCTGGAAACACCATATATTTT. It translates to CASSENSSGNTIYF.

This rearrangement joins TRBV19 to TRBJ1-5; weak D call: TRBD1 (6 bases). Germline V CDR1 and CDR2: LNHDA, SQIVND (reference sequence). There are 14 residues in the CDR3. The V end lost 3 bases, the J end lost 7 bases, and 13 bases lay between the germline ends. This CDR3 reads CASSIFGGRQPQHF. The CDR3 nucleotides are TGTGCCAGTAGTATCTTTGGGGGCCGGCAGCCCCAGCATTTT.

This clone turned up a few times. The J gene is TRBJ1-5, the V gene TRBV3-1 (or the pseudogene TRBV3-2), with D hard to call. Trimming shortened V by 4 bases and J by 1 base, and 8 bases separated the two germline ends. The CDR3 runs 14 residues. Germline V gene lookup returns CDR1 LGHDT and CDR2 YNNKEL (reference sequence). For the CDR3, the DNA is TGTGCCAGCAGCCCCGACTGGAGCAATCAGCCCCAGCATTTT. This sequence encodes CASSPDWSNQPQHF.